This note documents a single TCR beta chain sequence. Its antigen is unidentified. An immunoSEQ assay, version v3.0, was performed at survey level. Data came from immunoSEQ multiplex PCR; TCRdb stores just in-frame clones and leaves some out. In the table there are around 37,000 clones, 85% of which are singletons. The data derive from a study of long-term antiretroviral therapy in people with HIV. On the study more broadly: By about a decade, the earliest samples predate the 2015 immediate-ART recommendation.

General study findings and limits: Dominance of pre-ART expanded clones persisted, fluctuating and often declining after ART.

This CDR3 region has 14 residues. The V and J ends lost 1 base and 0 bases respectively, with 7 bases between them. CDR1 is SGHRS, CDR2 YFSETQ, per germline. The material was unsorted PBMCs, obtained around 3.3 years after starting antiretroviral therapy. The clonotype originates from a man aged 18 to 29 with HIV. The chain combines TRBV5-1 with TRBJ1-1, with D tentatively TRBD1 (5 bases). The CDR3 bases are TGCGCCAGCAGCTTGAGGGGCGTGAACACTGAAGCTTTCTTT. Translating gives CASSLRGVNTEAFF.